The 30 T cell receptor beta chains given below trace back to one sample, sequenced in a study of blood T cell repertoires in COVID-19. Clones were sequenced by immunoSEQ multiplex PCR, and TCRdb holds only the in-frame ones, with some missing. Among 200,000 to 250,000 clones, approximately 86% were seen once, and the ten largest hold around 1.5%. Material for sequencing was peripheral blood. Receptor source: a woman aged 55-69 years who had recovered from COVID-19.

This chain connects TRBV7-6 to TRBJ2-2; 9 bases match TRBD2. This CDR3 has 17 amino acids. J lost 10 bases, V lost 5 bases, and 17 bases had no gene match. Per germline, CDR1 SGHVS and CDR2 FNYEAQ. The CDR3 protein is CASSPPSGGLVSEELFF. The CDR3 DNA sequence: TGTGCCAGCAGCCCTCCCAGCGGGGGGCTAGTAAGTGAGGAGCTGTTTTTT.

This chain joins TRBV4-1 and TRBJ2-3, with 11 positions matching TRBD2. CDR1 MGHRA and CDR2 YSYEKL come from the germline V gene. The CDR3 extends over 20 amino acids. With 1 base clipped from V and 0 bases from J, the junction kept 12 bases outside the gene matches. The CDR3 DNA is TGCGCCAGCAGCCAAGTATCGAGGACTAGCGGGTTCGTCAGCACAGATACGCAGTATTTT. Its protein product is CASSQVSRTSGFVSTDTQYF.

The chain carries TRBV7-9 and TRBJ2-7; possibly TRBD1 for D (6 bases). This CDR3 is built from 14 residues. CDR1 is SEHNR and CDR2 is FQNEAQ in the germline V gene (reference sequence). Trimming took 5 bases from V and 2 from J, leaving 13 bases between them. This CDR3 is CASSIDRHTYEQYF. DNA for the CDR3: TGTGCCAGCAGCATTGACAGGCATACCTACGAGCAGTACTTC. Variable domain in full (rest from reference TRBV7-9 and TRBJ2-7): DTGVSQNPRHKITKRGQNVTFRCDPISEHNRLYWYRQTLGQGPEFLTYFQNEAQLEKSRLLSDRFSAERPKGSFSTLEIQRTEQGDSAMYLCASSIDRHTYEQYFGPGTRLTVT.

The V gene is TRBV5-1, the J gene TRBJ2-2; D call uncertain. Looked up from germline, CDR1 is SGHRS and CDR2 is YFSETQ. V lost 4 bases, J lost 3 bases, and 16 bases lay in between. The CDR3 has 16 amino acids. CDR3 nucleotide sequence: TGCGCCAGCAGCCGCCGCCTCGAGTCATACACCGGGGAGCTGTTTTTT. It is translated as CASSRRLESYTGELFF.

V gene TRBV9 combines with J gene TRBJ1-6; 7 positions agree with TRBD1. CDR3 length: 15 residues. The V and J ends lost 4 bases and 9 bases, in that order; junction bases with no gene match: 10. The V gene's germline CDR1 is SGDLS and CDR2 YYNGEE. The DNA of the CDR3 is TGTGCCAGCAGCCCCCAAGACAGGGATGGTTCACCCCTCCACTTT. Encoded protein: CASSPQDRDGSPLHF.

V usage is TRBV7-8 and J usage is TRBJ1-2; D perhaps matches TRBD1 (5 bases). The CDR3 is 15 amino acids. Trimming took 5 bases from V and 4 from J, leaving 17 bases between them. CDR1 is SGHVS and CDR2 is FQNEAQ in the germline V gene. The CDR3 protein is CASSRLLGQGYGYTF. DNA of the CDR3: TGTGCCAGCAGCCGCCTTCTGGGGCAGGGCTATGGCTACACCTTC.

V and J are TRBV28 and TRBJ2-7, with D possibly TRBD1 on 5 matching bases. This CDR3 region has 14 residues. CDR1 MDHEN and CDR2 SYDVKM come from the germline V gene. Trimming took off 4 bases at V and 0 bases at J, with 10 bases between the two ends. The CDR3 loop is CASSSTDSSYEQYF. In DNA form, the CDR3 reads TGTGCCAGCAGTTCCACCGACAGCTCCTACGAGCAGTACTTC. The full variable domain, in which reference TRBV28 and TRBJ2-7 provide the parts outside the CDR3, is DVKVTQSSRYLVKRTGEKVFLECVQDMDHENMFWYRQDPGLGLRLIYFSYDVKMKEKGDIPEGYSVSREKKERFSLILESASTNQTSMYLCASSSTDSSYEQYFGPGTRLTVT.

This clone has more than one count but fewer than ten. The chain has TRBV27 and TRBJ2-1; the match to TRBD1 covers 12 bases. The CDR3 length is 15 residues. Per the germline V gene, CDR1 is MNHEY and CDR2 is SMNVEV (reference sequence). The ends lost 2 bases at V and 9 bases at J; junction bases unmatched: 5. In DNA, the CDR3 is TGTGCCAGCAGTTTAAGGGGACAGGGGGCGATTGAGCAGTTCTTC. This codes for CASSLRGQGAIEQFF.

The V call is TRBV5-8, the J call TRBJ1-2; D is possibly TRBD1 (6 bases). This CDR3 region has 17 residues. The germline V and J ends were trimmed by 4 bases and 7 bases, with 26 bases remaining between them. CDR1 and CDR2 (germline): SGHTS, YDEGEE. The CDR3 nucleotides are TGTGCCAGCAGCCTTTCGCATTTCAGGGGTTTCGATTCTGGCTACACCTTC. Amino acid sequence: CASSLSHFRGFDSGYTF.

This sequence joins TRBV5-4 and TRBJ1-1; TRBD1 matches at 7 bases. The CDR3 length is 13 residues. Trimming removed 1 base from V and 8 bases from J; junction bases left unmatched: 5. The germline V gene encodes CDR1 SGHNT and CDR2 YYREEE (reference sequence). In nucleotides, the CDR3 is TGTGCCAGCAGCTTGAAGGGGGCCCGAGAAGCTTTCTTT. Translating gives CASSLKGAREAFF.

V is TRBV4-1 and J is TRBJ2-7, with TRBD1 matching over 9 bases. The CDR3 sequence is 13 residues long. J gave up 3 bases and V 8 bases, and 5 bases lay outside the gene matches. Germline assignment: CDR1 MGHRA and CDR2 YSYEKL. CDR3 protein: CASSRDRDYEQYF. CDR3 bases: TGCGCCAGCTCCCGGGACAGGGACTACGAGCAGTACTTC.

The chain couples TRBV5-1 to TRBJ2-7, with 15 positions matching TRBD2. The germline V gene encodes CDR1 SGHRS and CDR2 YFSETQ. The CDR3 covers 16 residues. Losses at the gene ends were 5 bases for V and 1 base for J; bases not matched to a gene: 4. This CDR3 is CASSKGTSGGSYEQYF. The CDR3 DNA reads TGCGCCAGCAGTAAAGGGACTAGCGGGGGGTCCTACGAGCAGTACTTC.

The chain joins TRBV28 to TRBJ2-5; D perhaps matches TRBD2 (5 bases). Germline CDR1 MDHEN, CDR2 SYDVKM. Trimming stripped 4 bases from V and 5 bases from J, with 29 bases between. This CDR3 has 19 amino acids. CDR3 coding DNA: TGTGCCAGCAGTTCCTCTTTAGGAGGCACCAGCACCATGGGGGAGACCCAGTACTTC. It yields the protein CASSSSLGGTSTMGETQYF.

V and J are TRBV29-1 and TRBJ2-3; 9 nucleotides line up with TRBD2. The CDR3 is made up of 14 amino acids. Germline V gene data show CDR1 as SQVTM and CDR2 as ANQGSEA. With 4 bases clipped from V and 7 bases from J, the junction kept 9 bases outside the gene matches. CDR3 protein: CSVVLLAGINTQYF. DNA of the CDR3: TGCAGCGTTGTTTTGCTAGCGGGGATAAATACGCAGTATTTT.

The chain recombines TRBV7-3 with TRBJ2-5; 13 bases are shared with TRBD2. Trimming at V came to 5 bases and at J to 5 bases, leaving 8 bases not matched to a gene. Germline V CDR1 and CDR2: SGHTA, FQGTGA. CDR3 size: 16 residues. The CDR3 DNA is TGTGCCAGCAGCCCCGGGACTAGCGGGACCTGGGAGACCCAGTACTTC. Translated: CASSPGTSGTWETQYF.

The chain recombines TRBV13 with TRBJ1-2; 7 bases are shared with TRBD1. This CDR3 has 14 residues. Germline CDR1 reads PRHDT; CDR2 reads FYEKMQ (reference sequence). V gave up 0 bases and J gave up 8 bases; unmatched junction bases: 6. DNA of the CDR3: TGTGCCAGCAGCTTAGGGGGACAGCCTCGGGGCTACACCTTC. Translated, it gives CASSLGGQPRGYTF.

The CDR3: CASRGGRYNEQFF. The CDR3 DNA is TGTGCCAGCCGTGGGGGCCGCTACAATGAGCAGTTCTTC. The chain has TRBV6-4 and TRBJ2-1; tentative D call: TRBD1 (6 bases). The germline V and J ends were trimmed by 8 bases and 3 bases, with 11 bases remaining between them. The CDR3 contains 13 residues. From germline, CDR1 is MRHNA and CDR2 SNTAGT.

This clone appeared a few times. This rearrangement joins TRBV5-1 to TRBJ1-5; the D gene is possibly TRBD1 (6 bases). This CDR3 is 12 amino acids long. Looked up from germline, CDR1 is SGHRS and CDR2 is YFSETQ. V dropped 5 bases and J dropped 9 bases, with 12 bases sitting between them. The CDR3 reads CASRYRAWPQHF. The CDR3 region has the DNA TGCGCCAGCAGATACAGGGCCTGGCCCCAGCATTTT.

The chain links TRBV20-1 to TRBJ2-7; 8 bases align to TRBD1. CDR1 is DFQATT and CDR2 is SNEGSKA in the germline V gene (reference sequence). Trimming removed 3 bases from V and 5 bases from J; junction bases left unmatched: 12. CDR3 length: 15 amino acids. The CDR3 is CSASPPGTGYNEQYF. The DNA for the CDR3 is TGCAGTGCTAGTCCCCCCGGGACAGGCTACAACGAGCAGTACTTC.

This chain links TRBV5-4 with TRBJ1-2; no clear D. Germline lookup yields CDR1 SGHNT and CDR2 YYREEE (reference sequence). V dropped 1 base and J dropped 2 bases, with 9 bases sitting between them. The CDR3 runs 14 residues. The CDR3 DNA reads TGTGCCAGCAGCTTGCCCCTCGAGAACTATGGCTACACCTTC. As protein: CASSLPLENYGYTF.

This rearrangement joins TRBV24-1 to TRBJ1-5, with D maybe TRBD1 (6 bases). V was pared by 0 bases and J by 1 base, with 27 bases between. The germline CDR1 and CDR2 sequences are KGHDR and SFDVKD. The CDR3 contains 22 residues. The CDR3: CATSDLGRGGQATHSSNQPQHF. The CDR3 nucleotides read TGTGCCACCAGTGATTTGGGTAGAGGGGGTCAGGCAACCCACTCAAGCAATCAGCCCCAGCATTTT.

The table lists this clone with a count of one. The rearrangement links TRBV19 to TRBJ1-6; TRBD1 is a possible D gene (5 bases). Germline CDR1 reads LNHDA; CDR2 reads SQIVND (reference sequence). Trimming removed 5 bases at V and 4 bases at J, with 15 bases between. The CDR3 sequence is 16 residues long. CDR3 residues: CASSAHQGSYNSPLHF. In DNA, the CDR3 is TGTGCCAGTAGTGCACACCAGGGTTCGTATAATTCACCCCTCCACTTT. Complete variable domain (other parts from reference TRBV19 and TRBJ1-6): DGGITQSPKYLFRKEGQNVTLSCEQNLNHDAMYWYRQDPGQGLRLIYYSQIVNDFQKGDIAEGYSVSREKKESFPLTVTSAQKNPTAFYLCASSAHQGSYNSPLHFGNGTRLTVT.

This clone was observed once. J is TRBJ2-5 and V is TRBV5-6, with 10 bases lining up with TRBD1. CDR3 length: 15 amino acids. The junction had 9 bases not matched to a gene; V was cut back by 5 bases and J by 5 bases. Germline assignment: CDR1 SGHDT and CDR2 YYEEEE. The CDR3 nucleotides read TGTGCCAGCAGTAAGGACAGGGGGACATTGGAGACCCAGTACTTC. Translation gives CASSKDRGTLETQYF.

This clone was seen once. The chain has TRBV9 and TRBJ2-5; D might be TRBD1 (6 bases). CDR1 is SGDLS and CDR2 is YYNGEE in the germline V gene. The CDR3 loop spans 13 amino acids. V lost 4 bases, J lost 2 bases, and 9 bases lay in between. CDR3 sequence: CASSSGQQETQYF. For the CDR3, the DNA is TGTGCCAGCAGCAGTGGACAGCAAGAGACCCAGTACTTC. The full variable domain, in which reference TRBV9 and TRBJ2-5 provide the parts outside the CDR3, is DSGVTQTPKHLITATGQRVTLRCSPRSGDLSVYWYQQSLDQGLQFLIQYYNGEERAKGNILERFSAQQFPDLHSELNLSSLELGDSALYFCASSSGQQETQYFGPGTRLLVL.

In this sample, this clone turned up a few times. V and J are TRBV6-5 and TRBJ2-2; D is perhaps TRBD2 (6 bases). Deletions cut 0 bases from V and 1 base from J, with 9 bases between. Germline lookup yields CDR1 MNHEY and CDR2 SVGAGI. The CDR3 consists of 16 residues. The CDR3 reads CASSYSPAGNTGELFF. Written as DNA, the CDR3 is TGTGCCAGCAGTTACTCTCCAGCGGGGAACACCGGGGAGCTGTTTTTT.

This chain's CDR3 is CASSDEGQANQPQHF. CDR3 bases: TGTGCCAGCAGCGACGAAGGACAGGCAAATCAGCCCCAGCATTTT. The gene calls are TRBV9 and TRBJ1-5, with TRBD1 matching over 7 bases. CDR1 and CDR2 from the germline V gene are SGDLS and YYNGEE. Unmatched junction bases numbered 7, after V lost 3 bases and J lost 4 bases. This CDR3 contains 15 residues.

This chain joins TRBV7-6 and TRBJ2-2; tentatively, D is TRBD1 (6 bases). V was cut by 2 bases and J by 7 bases, with 11 bases left in between. Germline CDR1 is SGHVS and CDR2 is FNYEAQ. The CDR3 has 14 amino acids. The CDR3 DNA is TGTGCCAGCAGCTTACAAAAGGGGGACGGGGAGCTGTTTTTT. Translation: CASSLQKGDGELFF.

V gene TRBV19 combines with J gene TRBJ2-1; 7 bases fit TRBD1. CDR3 length equals 12 residues. Germline values: CDR1 LNHDA, CDR2 SQIVND (reference sequence). J lost 8 bases, V lost 7 bases, and 5 bases had no gene match. The CDR3 protein is CASTDRVDEQFF. In DNA form, the CDR3 reads TGTGCCAGTACCGACAGGGTCGATGAGCAGTTCTTC.

The rearrangement joins TRBV29-1 to TRBJ2-3; TRBD2 aligns across 11 bases. Trimming removed 7 bases from V and 2 bases from J; junction bases left unmatched: 5. Per germline, CDR1 SQVTM and CDR2 ANQGSEA. The CDR3 sequence is 14 residues long. The CDR3 is CSGGTSGSTDTQYF. CDR3 in DNA: TGCAGCGGGGGGACTAGCGGTTCCACAGATACGCAGTATTTT.

This clone was seen more than once but under ten times. The V gene is TRBV5-1, the J gene TRBJ2-2; weak D call: TRBD1 (6 bases). CDR3 size: 15 residues. Trimming pared 0 bases from V and 2 bases from J, leaving 8 bases between. Germline CDR1 SGHRS, CDR2 YFSETQ. The CDR3 protein is CASSLVQGNTGELFF. As DNA, the CDR3 is TGCGCCAGCAGCTTGGTACAGGGCAACACCGGGGAGCTGTTTTTT.